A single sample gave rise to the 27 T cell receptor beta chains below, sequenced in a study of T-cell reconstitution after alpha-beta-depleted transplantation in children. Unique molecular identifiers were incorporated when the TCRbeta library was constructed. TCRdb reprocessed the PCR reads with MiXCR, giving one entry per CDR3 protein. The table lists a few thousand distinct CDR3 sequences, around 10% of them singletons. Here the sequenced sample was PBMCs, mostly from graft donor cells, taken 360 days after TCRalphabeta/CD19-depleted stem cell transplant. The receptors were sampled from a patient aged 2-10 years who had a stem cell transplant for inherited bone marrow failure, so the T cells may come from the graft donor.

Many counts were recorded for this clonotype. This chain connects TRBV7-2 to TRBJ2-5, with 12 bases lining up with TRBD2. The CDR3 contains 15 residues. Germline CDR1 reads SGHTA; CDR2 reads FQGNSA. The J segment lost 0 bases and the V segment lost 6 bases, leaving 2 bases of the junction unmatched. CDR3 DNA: TGTGCCAGCAGTTGGACTAGCGGGAACCAAGAGACCCAGTACTTC. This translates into CASSWTSGNQETQYF.

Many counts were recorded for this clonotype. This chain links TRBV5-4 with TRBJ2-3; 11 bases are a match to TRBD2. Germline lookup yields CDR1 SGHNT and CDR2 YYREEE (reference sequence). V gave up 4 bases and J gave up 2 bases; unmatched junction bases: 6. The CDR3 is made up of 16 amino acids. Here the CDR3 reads CASSLGLAGVTDTQYF. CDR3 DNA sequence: TGTGCCAGCAGCCTAGGACTAGCGGGCGTCACAGATACGCAGTATTTT.

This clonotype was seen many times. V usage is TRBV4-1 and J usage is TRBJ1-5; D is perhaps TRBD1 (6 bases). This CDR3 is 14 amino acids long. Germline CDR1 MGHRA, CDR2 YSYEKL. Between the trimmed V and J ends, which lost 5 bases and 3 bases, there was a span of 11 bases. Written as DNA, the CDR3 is TGCGCCAGCAGCGGGGACACTTCCAATCAGCCCCAGCATTTT. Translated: CASSGDTSNQPQHF.

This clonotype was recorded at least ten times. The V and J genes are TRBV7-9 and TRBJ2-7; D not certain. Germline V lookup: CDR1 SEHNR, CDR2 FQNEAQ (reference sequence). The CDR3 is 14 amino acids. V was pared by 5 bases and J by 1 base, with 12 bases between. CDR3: CASSLTDPSYEQYF. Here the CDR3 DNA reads TGTGCCAGCAGCCTCACCGACCCATCCTACGAGCAGTACTTC.

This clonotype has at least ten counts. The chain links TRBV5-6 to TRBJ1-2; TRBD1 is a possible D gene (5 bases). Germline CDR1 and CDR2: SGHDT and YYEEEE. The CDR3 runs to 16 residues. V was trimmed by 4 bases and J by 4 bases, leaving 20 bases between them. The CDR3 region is CASSLRYLTAFYGYTF. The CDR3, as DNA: TGTGCCAGCAGCCTACGATACCTGACAGCCTTCTATGGCTACACCTTC.

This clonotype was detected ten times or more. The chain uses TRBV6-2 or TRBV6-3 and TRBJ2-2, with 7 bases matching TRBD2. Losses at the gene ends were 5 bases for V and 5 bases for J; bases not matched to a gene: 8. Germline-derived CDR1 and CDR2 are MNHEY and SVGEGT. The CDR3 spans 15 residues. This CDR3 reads CASSLGGPWTGELFF. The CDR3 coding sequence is TGTGCCAGCAGTCTGGGAGGGCCGTGGACCGGGGAGCTGTTTTTT.

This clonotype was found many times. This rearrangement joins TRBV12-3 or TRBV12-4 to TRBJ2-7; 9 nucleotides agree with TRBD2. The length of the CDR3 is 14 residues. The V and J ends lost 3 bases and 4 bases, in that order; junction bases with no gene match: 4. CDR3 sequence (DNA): TGTGCCAGCAGTTTCGAAGCGGGAGGTTACGAGCAGTACTTC. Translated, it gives CASSFEAGGYEQYF.

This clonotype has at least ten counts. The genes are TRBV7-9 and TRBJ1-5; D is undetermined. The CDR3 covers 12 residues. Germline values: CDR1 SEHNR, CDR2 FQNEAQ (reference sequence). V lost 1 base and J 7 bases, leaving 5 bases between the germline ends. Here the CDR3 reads CASSLVLQPQHF. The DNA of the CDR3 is TGTGCCAGCAGCTTAGTGTTGCAGCCCCAGCATTTT.

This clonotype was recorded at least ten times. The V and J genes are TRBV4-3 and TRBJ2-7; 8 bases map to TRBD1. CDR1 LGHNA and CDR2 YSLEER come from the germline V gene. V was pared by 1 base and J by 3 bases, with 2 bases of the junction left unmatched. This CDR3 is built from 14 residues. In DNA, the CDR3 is TGCGCCAGCAGCCAAGTCACAGGGGGCTACGAGCAGTACTTC. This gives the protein CASSQVTGGYEQYF.

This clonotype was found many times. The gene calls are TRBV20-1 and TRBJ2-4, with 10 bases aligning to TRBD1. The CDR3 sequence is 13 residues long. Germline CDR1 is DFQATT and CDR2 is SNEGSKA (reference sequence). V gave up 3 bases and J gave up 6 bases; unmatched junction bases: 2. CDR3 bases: TGCAGTGCTAGTAGGACAGGGGGAAACATTCAGTACTTC. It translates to CSASRTGGNIQYF.

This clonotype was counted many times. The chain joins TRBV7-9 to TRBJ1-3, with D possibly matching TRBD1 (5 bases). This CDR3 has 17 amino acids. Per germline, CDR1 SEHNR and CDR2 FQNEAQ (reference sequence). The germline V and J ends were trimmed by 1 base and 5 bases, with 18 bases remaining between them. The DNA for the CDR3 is TGTGCCAGCAGCTTAGAGCAGGGAATACTTTATCGAAACACCATATATTTT. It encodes CASSLEQGILYRNTIYF.

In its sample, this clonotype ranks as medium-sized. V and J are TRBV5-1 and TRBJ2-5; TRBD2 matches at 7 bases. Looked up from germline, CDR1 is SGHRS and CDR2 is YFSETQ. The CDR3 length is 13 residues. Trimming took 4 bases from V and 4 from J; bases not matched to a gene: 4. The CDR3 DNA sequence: TGCGCCAGCAGCACTCCTAGCGGAGAGACCCAGTACTTC. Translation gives CASSTPSGETQYF.

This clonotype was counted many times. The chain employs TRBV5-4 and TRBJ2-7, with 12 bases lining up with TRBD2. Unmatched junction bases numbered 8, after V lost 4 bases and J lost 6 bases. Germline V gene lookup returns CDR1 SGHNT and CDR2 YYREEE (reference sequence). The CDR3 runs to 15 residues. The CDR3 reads CASSPRTSGTGEQYF. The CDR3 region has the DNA TGTGCCAGCAGCCCAAGGACTAGCGGGACAGGCGAGCAGTACTTC. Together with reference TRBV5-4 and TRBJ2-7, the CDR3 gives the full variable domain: ETGVTQSPTHLIKTRGQQVTLRCSSQSGHNTVSWYQQALGQGPQFIFQYYREEENGRGNFPPRFSGLQFPNYSSELNVNALELDDSALYLCASSPRTSGTGEQYFGPGTRLTVT.

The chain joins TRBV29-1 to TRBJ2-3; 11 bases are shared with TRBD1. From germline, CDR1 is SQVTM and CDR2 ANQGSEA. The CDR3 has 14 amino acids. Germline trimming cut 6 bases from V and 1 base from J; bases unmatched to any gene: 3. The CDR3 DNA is TGCAGCGTGACGGGACAGGGGGGCACAGATACGCAGTATTTT. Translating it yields CSVTGQGGTDTQYF.

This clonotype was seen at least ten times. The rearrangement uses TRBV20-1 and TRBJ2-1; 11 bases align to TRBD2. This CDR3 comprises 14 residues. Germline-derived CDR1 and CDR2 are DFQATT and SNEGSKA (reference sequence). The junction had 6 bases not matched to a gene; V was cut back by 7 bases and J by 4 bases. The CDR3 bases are TGCAGTGGGTCCGGGACTAGCGGATACAATGAGCAGTTCTTC. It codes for CSGSGTSGYNEQFF.

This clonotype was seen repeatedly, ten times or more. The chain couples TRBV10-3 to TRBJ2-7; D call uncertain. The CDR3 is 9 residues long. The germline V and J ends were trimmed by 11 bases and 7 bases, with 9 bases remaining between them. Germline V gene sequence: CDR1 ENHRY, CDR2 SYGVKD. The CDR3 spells CAPPLEQYF. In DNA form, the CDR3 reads TGTGCCCCACCCCTGGAGCAGTACTTC.

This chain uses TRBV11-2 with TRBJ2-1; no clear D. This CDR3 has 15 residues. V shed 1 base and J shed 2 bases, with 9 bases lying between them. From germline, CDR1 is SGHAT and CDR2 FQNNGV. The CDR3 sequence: CASSLGSLAYNEQFF. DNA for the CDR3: TGTGCCAGCAGCTTAGGGTCTCTAGCCTACAATGAGCAGTTCTTC.

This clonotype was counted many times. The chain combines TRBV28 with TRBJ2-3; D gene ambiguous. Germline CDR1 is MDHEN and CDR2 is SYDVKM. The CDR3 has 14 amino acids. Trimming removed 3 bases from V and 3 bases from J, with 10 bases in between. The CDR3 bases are TGTGCCAGCAGTTTCCCCAGCAATACAGATACGCAGTATTTT. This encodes CASSFPSNTDTQYF.

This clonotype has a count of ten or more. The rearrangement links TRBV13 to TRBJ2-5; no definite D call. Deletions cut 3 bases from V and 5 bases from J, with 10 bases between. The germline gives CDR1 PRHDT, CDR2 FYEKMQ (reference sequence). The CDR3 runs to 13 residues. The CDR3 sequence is CASSFLPMETQYF. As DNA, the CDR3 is TGTGCCAGCAGCTTTCTCCCAATGGAGACCCAGTACTTC. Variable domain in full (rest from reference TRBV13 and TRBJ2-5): AAGVIQSPRHLIKEKRETATLKCYPIPRHDTVYWYQQGPGQDPQFLISFYEKMQSDKGSIPDRFSAQQFSDYHSELNMSSLELGDSALYFCASSFLPMETQYFGPGTRLLVL.

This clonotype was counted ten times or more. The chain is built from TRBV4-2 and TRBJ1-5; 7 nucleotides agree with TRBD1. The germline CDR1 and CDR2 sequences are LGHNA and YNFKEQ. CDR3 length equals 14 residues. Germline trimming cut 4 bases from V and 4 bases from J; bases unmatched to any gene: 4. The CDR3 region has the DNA TGTGCCAGCAGCCCACGACAGGGAAATCAGCCCCAGCATTTT. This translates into CASSPRQGNQPQHF.

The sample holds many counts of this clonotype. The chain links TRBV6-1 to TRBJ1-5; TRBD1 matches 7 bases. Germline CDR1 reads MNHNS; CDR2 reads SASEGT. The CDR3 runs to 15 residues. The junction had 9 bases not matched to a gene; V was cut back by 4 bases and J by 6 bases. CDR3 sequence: CASSGDRQGGQPQHF. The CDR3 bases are TGTGCCAGCAGTGGGGACAGACAGGGCGGTCAGCCCCAGCATTTT.

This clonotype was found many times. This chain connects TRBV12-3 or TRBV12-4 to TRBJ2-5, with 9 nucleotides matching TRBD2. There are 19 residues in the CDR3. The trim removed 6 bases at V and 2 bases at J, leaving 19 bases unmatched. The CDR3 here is CASSGRRLREGQRQETQYF. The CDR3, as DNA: TGTGCCAGCAGCGGGCGCAGGCTGCGGGAGGGCCAAAGGCAAGAGACCCAGTACTTC.

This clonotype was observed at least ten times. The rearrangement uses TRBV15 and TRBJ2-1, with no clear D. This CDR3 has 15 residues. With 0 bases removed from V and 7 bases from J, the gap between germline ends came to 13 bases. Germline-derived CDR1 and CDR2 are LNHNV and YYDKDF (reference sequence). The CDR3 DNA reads TGTGCCACCAGCAGAGAACCCCTTGAGGATAATGAGCAGTTCTTC. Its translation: CATSREPLEDNEQFF. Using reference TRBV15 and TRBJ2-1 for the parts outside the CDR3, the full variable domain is DAMVIQNPRYQVTQFGKPVTLSCSQTLNHNVMYWYQQKSSQAPKLLFHYYDKDFNNEADTPDNFQSRRPNTSFCFLDIRSPGLGDTAMYLCATSREPLEDNEQFFGPGTRLTVL.

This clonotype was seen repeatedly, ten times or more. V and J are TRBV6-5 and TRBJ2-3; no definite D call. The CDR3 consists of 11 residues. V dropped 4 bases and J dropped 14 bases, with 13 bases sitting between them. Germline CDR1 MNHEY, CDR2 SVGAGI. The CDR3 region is CASSSSSAWYF. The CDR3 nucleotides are TGTGCCAGCAGTTCCAGCTCCGCTTGGTATTTT.

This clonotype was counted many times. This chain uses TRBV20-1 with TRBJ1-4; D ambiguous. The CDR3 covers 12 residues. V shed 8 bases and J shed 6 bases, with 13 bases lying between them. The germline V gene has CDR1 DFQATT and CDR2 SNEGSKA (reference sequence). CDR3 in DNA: TGCAGTTTGGACCAGATGGATGAAAAACTGTTTTTT. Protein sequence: CSLDQMDEKLFF.

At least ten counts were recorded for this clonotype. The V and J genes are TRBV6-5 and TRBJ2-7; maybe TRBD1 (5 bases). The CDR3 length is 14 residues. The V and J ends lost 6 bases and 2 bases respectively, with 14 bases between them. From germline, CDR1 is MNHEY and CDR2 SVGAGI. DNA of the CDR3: TGTGCCAGCAGGGGGCAGGCTTGGACCTACGAGCAGTACTTC. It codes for CASRGQAWTYEQYF.

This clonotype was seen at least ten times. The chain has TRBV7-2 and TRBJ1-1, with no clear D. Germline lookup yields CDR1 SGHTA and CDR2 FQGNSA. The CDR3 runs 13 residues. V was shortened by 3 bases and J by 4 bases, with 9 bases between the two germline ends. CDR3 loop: CASSFSWSTEAFF. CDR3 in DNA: TGTGCCAGCAGCTTCTCCTGGAGCACTGAAGCTTTCTTT.